Following are 23 T cell receptor beta chains from one sample sequenced in a study of blood T cell repertoires in COVID-19. Only in-frame clones appear in the TCRdb table, and some are missing; sequencing was by immunoSEQ multiplex PCR. Seen here are more than 65,000 clones, 65% to 85% observed once, and the top ten hold roughly 3.5%. The sample comprised peripheral blood. Receptor source: a man aged 50-60 years with acute or convalescent COVID-19.

The CDR3 DNA sequence: TGTGCCATCAGTGACTCAGTGGACTATGGCTACACCTTC. It codes for CAISDSVDYGYTF. The chain links TRBV10-3 to TRBJ1-2; D remains unclear. Trimming took off 3 bases at V and 3 bases at J, with 8 bases between the two ends. CDR3 length: 13 residues. Germline V gives CDR1 ENHRY, CDR2 SYGVKD.

CDR3 in amino acids: CASSLTGVNTGELFF. The CDR3 DNA reads TGTGCCAGCAGCCTGACAGGGGTGAACACCGGGGAGCTGTTTTTT. The V call is TRBV7-8, the J call TRBJ2-2; 8 bases are a match to TRBD1. The V and J ends lost 5 bases and 1 base, in that order; junction bases with no gene match: 3. This CDR3 comprises 15 residues. In germline, CDR1 is SGHVS, CDR2 FQNEAQ.

The sample holds a few counts of this clone. The V gene is TRBV2, the J gene TRBJ2-7; D unclear. Germline CDR1 reads SNHLY; CDR2 reads FYNNEI. This CDR3 contains 11 residues. V was cut by 6 bases and J by 2 bases, with 5 bases left in between. The CDR3 loop is CASSPTYEQYF. CDR3 DNA sequence: TGTGCCAGCAGCCCCACCTACGAGCAGTACTTC.

The gene calls are TRBV28 and TRBJ1-3; unclear D gene. The germline CDR1 and CDR2 sequences are MDHEN and SYDVKM. The CDR3 covers 15 residues. Trimming left V 2 bases short and J 3 bases short, with 11 bases between. CDR3 nucleotide sequence: TGTGCCAGCAGTTTACTTTCGGGGTTTGGAAACACCATATATTTT. Its translation is CASSLLSGFGNTIYF.

This sequence joins TRBV3-1 (or the pseudogene TRBV3-2) and TRBJ2-5; the D is unclear. Trimming removed 0 bases at V and 1 base at J, with 18 bases between. The CDR3 runs 18 residues. Germline CDR1 reads LGHDT; CDR2 reads YNNKEL (reference sequence). This CDR3 is CASSQESFGYSRQETQYF. CDR3 DNA: TGTGCCAGCAGCCAAGAGTCCTTCGGGTATAGCCGCCAAGAGACCCAGTACTTC.

The chain has TRBV7-9 and TRBJ1-2, with 7 bases lining up with TRBD1. Germline CDR1 reads SEHNR; CDR2 reads FQNEAQ (reference sequence). This CDR3 has 15 residues. With V trimmed by 2 bases and J by 0 bases, 3 bases remained unmatched. CDR3 in amino acids: CASSLIRGSNYGYTF. CDR3 DNA sequence: TGTGCCAGCAGCTTAATCAGGGGGTCTAACTATGGCTACACCTTC.

Written as DNA, the CDR3 is TGTGCCAGTAGTTCCGGCACTGAAGCTTTCTTT. This gives the protein CASSSGTEAFF. The J gene is TRBJ1-1, the V gene TRBV19, with D hard to call. V was clipped by 5 bases and J by 4 bases, with 5 bases between them. Germline V lookup: CDR1 LNHDA, CDR2 SQIVND (reference sequence). This CDR3 contains 11 residues.

The chain is built from TRBV2 and TRBJ1-2; 7 bases align to TRBD1. Germline V gene sequence: CDR1 SNHLY, CDR2 FYNNEI. The CDR3 loop spans 17 amino acids. Germline trimming cut 5 bases from V and 7 bases from J; bases unmatched to any gene: 19. The CDR3 region is CASSSYFLTGYVGGYTF. The CDR3 DNA reads as TGTGCCAGCAGTTCCTATTTTTTGACAGGGTACGTCGGTGGCTACACCTTC. Complete variable domain (other parts from reference TRBV2 and TRBJ1-2): EPEVTQTPSHQVTQMGQEVILRCVPISNHLYFYWYRQILGQKVEFLVSFYNNEISEKSEIFDDQFSVERPDGSNFTLKIRSTKLEDSAMYFCASSSYFLTGYVGGYTFGSGTRLTVV.

The rearrangement joins TRBV11-2 to TRBJ2-1, with 9 bases aligning to TRBD1. In germline, CDR1 is SGHAT, CDR2 FQNNGV. J lost 5 bases, V lost 4 bases, and 3 bases had no gene match. The CDR3 length is 14 residues. The CDR3 loop reads CASSSRTGDNEQFF. CDR3 DNA sequence: TGTGCCAGCAGCTCTCGGACAGGGGACAATGAGCAGTTCTTC.

The chain is built from TRBV18 and TRBJ1-6; D gene ambiguous. Trimming left V 2 bases short and J 0 bases short, with 14 bases between. There are 18 residues in the CDR3. CDR1 KGHSH and CDR2 LQKENI come from the germline V gene. This CDR3 reads CASSPVAAASSYNSPLHF. DNA of the CDR3: TGTGCCAGCTCACCAGTAGCGGCGGCTAGCTCCTATAATTCACCCCTCCACTTT.

The CDR3 nucleotides read TGTGCCAGCAGCCAAGACTTCTATGGCTACACCTTC. This translates into CASSQDFYGYTF. V gene TRBV3-1 (or the pseudogene TRBV3-2) combines with J gene TRBJ1-2; no firm D call. Per the germline V gene, CDR1 is LGHDT and CDR2 is YNNKEL (reference sequence). This CDR3 comprises 12 residues. The V end was cut by 0 bases, the J end by 4 bases, with 3 bases between.

The chain joins TRBV6-2 or TRBV6-3 to TRBJ1-4; perhaps TRBD1 as D (5 bases). This CDR3 is 16 amino acids long. V was pared by 0 bases and J by 7 bases, with 15 bases between. Germline V gene lookup returns CDR1 MNHEY and CDR2 SVGEGT. CDR3 DNA sequence: TGTGCCAGCAGTTACTCGAGCGGGGACTCGGGTGAAAAACTGTTTTTT. Its translation: CASSYSSGDSGEKLFF.

The rearrangement joins TRBV5-5 to TRBJ1-4; D unclear. V lost 2 bases and J 0 bases, leaving 5 bases between the germline ends. The CDR3 is 14 amino acids. Germline V gene data show CDR1 as SGHKS and CDR2 as YYEKEE (reference sequence). The CDR3 DNA reads TGTGCCAGCAGCTTCATTGCAACTAATGAAAAACTGTTTTTT. This translates into CASSFIATNEKLFF.

The rearrangement joins TRBV24-1 to TRBJ2-5; D is undetermined. The CDR3 is made up of 14 amino acids. Trimming cost V 2 bases and J 7 bases, with 13 bases left between them. Germline V gives CDR1 KGHDR, CDR2 SFDVKD. This chain's CDR3 is CATSDSWAGPTQYF. CDR3 nucleotide sequence: TGTGCCACCAGTGATTCTTGGGCCGGCCCGACCCAGTACTTC.

The chain uses TRBV25-1 and TRBJ1-4; no reliable D call. CDR1 and CDR2 from the germline V gene are MGHDK and SYGVNS. Between the trimmed V and J ends, which lost 1 base and 10 bases, there was a span of 7 bases. The CDR3 totals 12 residues. CDR3 amino acids: CASSESPGKLFF. CDR3 coding DNA: TGTGCCAGCAGTGAATCGCCGGGAAAACTGTTTTTT.

The chain recombines TRBV19 with TRBJ2-3, with unresolved D. CDR1 LNHDA and CDR2 SQIVND come from the germline V gene (reference sequence). This CDR3 is 16 amino acids long. The germline V and J ends were trimmed by 0 bases and 1 base, with 11 bases remaining between them. The CDR3 protein is CASSIDTLMGTDTQYF. The DNA of the CDR3 is TGTGCCAGTAGTATAGATACTCTGATGGGCACAGATACGCAGTATTTT.

This chain uses TRBV19 with TRBJ1-4; no definite D call. Deletions cut 2 bases from V and 7 bases from J, with 5 bases between. CDR3 size: 12 residues. Germline lookup yields CDR1 LNHDA and CDR2 SQIVND (reference sequence). This CDR3 reads CASSIYGEKLFF. In DNA, the CDR3 is TGTGCCAGTAGTATATACGGTGAAAAACTGTTTTTT.

This clone turned up a few times. The chain has TRBV19 and TRBJ2-7; a possible D gene is TRBD2 (6 bases). The CDR3 length is 15 residues. The V end lost 2 bases, the J end lost 5 bases, and 16 bases lay between the germline ends. Germline loops: CDR1 LNHDA, CDR2 SQIVND (reference sequence). This chain's CDR3 is CASSILRDSRHEQYF. In DNA form, the CDR3 reads TGTGCCAGTAGTATACTACGGGACTCTAGACACGAGCAGTACTTC.

This chain links TRBV5-4 with TRBJ2-7; unclear D gene. The CDR3 has 13 amino acids. Germline-derived CDR1 and CDR2 are SGHNT and YYREEE (reference sequence). V lost 4 bases, J lost 0 bases, and 8 bases lay in between. The CDR3 is CASSTRSSYEQYF. The DNA for the CDR3 is TGTGCCAGCAGCACAAGATCCTCCTACGAGCAGTACTTC.

The chain carries TRBV5-1 and TRBJ2-1; 14 nucleotides align to TRBD2. V trimming: 4 bases; J trimming: 7 bases; junction bases outside the gene matches: 4. This CDR3 has 15 amino acids. Germline CDR1 and CDR2: SGHRS and YFSETQ. The CDR3 is CASSLRLAGGNEQFF. The DNA of the CDR3 is TGCGCCAGCAGCCTCCGACTAGCGGGAGGGAATGAGCAGTTCTTC.

This chain links TRBV7-8 with TRBJ2-1, with a tentative D call TRBD2 (7 bases). V lost 1 base to trimming and J lost 8 bases, with 15 bases between them. The CDR3 runs 15 residues. Germline CDR1 is SGHVS and CDR2 is FQNEAQ. The CDR3 is CASSLGLAEGDEQFF. CDR3 sequence (DNA): TGTGCCAGCAGCTTAGGGCTAGCGGAGGGGGATGAGCAGTTCTTC.

The chain is built from TRBV6-2 or TRBV6-3 and TRBJ2-1, with 7 bases lining up with TRBD2. The CDR3 contains 16 residues. The trim removed 5 bases at V and 7 bases at J, leaving 14 bases unmatched. Germline V gene data show CDR1 as MNHEY and CDR2 as SVGEGT. The CDR3 spells CASSGGPGGKGNEQFF. The CDR3 coding sequence is TGTGCCAGCAGTGGCGGCCCGGGGGGAAAAGGGAATGAGCAGTTCTTC.

In its sample, this clone was seen a few times. The gene calls are TRBV2 and TRBJ1-5; no reliable D call. There are 13 residues in the CDR3. V lost 8 bases and J 3 bases, leaving 11 bases between the germline ends. Germline CDR1 SNHLY, CDR2 FYNNEI. CDR3 protein: CASCREINQPQHF. The CDR3 nucleotides read TGTGCCAGCTGTAGGGAGATCAATCAGCCCCAGCATTTT.